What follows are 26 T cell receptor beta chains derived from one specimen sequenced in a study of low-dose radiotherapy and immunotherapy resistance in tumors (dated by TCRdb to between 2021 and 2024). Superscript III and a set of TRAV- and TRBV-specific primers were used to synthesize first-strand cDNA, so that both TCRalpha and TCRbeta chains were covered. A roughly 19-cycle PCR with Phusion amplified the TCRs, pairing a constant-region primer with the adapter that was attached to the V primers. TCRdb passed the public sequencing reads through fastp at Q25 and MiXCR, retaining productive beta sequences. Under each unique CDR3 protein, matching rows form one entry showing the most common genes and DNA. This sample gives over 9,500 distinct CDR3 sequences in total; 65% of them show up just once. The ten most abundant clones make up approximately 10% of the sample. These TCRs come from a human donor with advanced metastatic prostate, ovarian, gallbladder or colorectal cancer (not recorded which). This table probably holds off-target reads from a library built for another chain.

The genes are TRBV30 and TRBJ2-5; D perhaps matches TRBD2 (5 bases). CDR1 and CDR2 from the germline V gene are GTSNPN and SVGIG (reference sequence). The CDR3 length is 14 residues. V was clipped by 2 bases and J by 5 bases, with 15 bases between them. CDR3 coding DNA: TGTGCCTGGAGTCTGCTAGCTGGTCCGGAGACCCAGTACTTC. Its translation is CAWSLLAGPETQYF. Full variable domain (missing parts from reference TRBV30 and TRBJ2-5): SQTIHQWPATLVQPVGSPLSLECTVEGTSNPNLYWYRQAAGRGLQLLFYSVGIGQISSEVPQNLSASRPQDRQFILSSKKLLLSDSGFYLCAWSLLAGPETQYFGPGTRLLVL.

The CDR3 reads CASSAGPNTEAFF. As DNA, the CDR3 is TGTGCCAGCAGCGCGGGACCTAACACTGAAGCTTTCTTT. The chain joins TRBV12-3 or TRBV12-4 to TRBJ1-1; a weak D match, TRBD1 (5 bases). V dropped 6 bases and J dropped 2 bases, with 10 bases sitting between them. This CDR3 contains 13 residues.

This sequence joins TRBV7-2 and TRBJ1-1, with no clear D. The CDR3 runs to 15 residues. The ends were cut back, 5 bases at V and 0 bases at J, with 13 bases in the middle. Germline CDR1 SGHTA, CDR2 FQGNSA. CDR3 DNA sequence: TGTGCCAGCAGCAAAACCGGGAACCTGAACACTGAAGCTTTCTTT. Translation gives CASSKTGNLNTEAFF.

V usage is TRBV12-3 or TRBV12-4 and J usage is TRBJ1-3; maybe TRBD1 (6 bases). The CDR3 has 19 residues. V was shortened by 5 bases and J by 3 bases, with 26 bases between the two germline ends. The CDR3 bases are TGTGCCAGCAGTCCTTCGACACCTACAGGGTTCGAGTATGGAAACACCATATATTTT. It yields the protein CASSPSTPTGFEYGNTIYF.

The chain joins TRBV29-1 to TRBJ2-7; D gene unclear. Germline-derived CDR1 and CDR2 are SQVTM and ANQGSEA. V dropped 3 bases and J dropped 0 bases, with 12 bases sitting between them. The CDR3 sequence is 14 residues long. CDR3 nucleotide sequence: TGCAGCGTTGAGATCCCGGGTGGCTCCTACGAGCAGTACTTC. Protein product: CSVEIPGGSYEQYF.

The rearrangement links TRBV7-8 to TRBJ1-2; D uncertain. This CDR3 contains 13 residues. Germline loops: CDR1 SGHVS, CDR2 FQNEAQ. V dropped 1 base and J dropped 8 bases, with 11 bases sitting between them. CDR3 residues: CASSLDMSSGYTF. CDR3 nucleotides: TGTGCCAGCAGCTTAGATATGAGTTCCGGCTACACCTTC.

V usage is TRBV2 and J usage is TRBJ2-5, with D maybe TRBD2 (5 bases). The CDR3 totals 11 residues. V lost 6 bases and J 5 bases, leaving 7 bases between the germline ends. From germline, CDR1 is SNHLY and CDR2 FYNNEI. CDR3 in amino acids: CASRLVETQYF. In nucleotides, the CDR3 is TGTGCCAGCAGACTAGTGGAGACCCAGTACTTC.

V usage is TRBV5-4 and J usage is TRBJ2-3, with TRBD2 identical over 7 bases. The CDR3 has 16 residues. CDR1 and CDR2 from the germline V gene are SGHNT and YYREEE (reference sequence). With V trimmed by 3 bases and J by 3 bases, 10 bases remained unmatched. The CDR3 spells CASSSRGLVFTDTQYF. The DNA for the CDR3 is TGTGCCAGCAGCTCCCGAGGACTAGTTTTTACAGATACGCAGTATTTT.

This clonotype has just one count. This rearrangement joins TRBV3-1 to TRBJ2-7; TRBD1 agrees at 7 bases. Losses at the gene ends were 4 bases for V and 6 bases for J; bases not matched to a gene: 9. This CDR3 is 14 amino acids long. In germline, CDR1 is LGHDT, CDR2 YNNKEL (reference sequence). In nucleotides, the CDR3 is TGTGCCAGCAGCCGAACCGGGACAGCGGTCGAGCAGTACTTC. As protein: CASSRTGTAVEQYF.

CDR3 sequence reads: CASSIAGTGYGYTF. CDR3 DNA: TGCGCCAGCAGCATTGCCGGGACAGGGTATGGCTACACCTTC. The chain has TRBV5-1 and TRBJ1-2, with TRBD1 matching over 9 bases. Germline CDR1 and CDR2: SGHRS and YFSETQ. This CDR3 spans 14 amino acids. V trimming: 4 bases; J trimming: 5 bases; junction bases outside the gene matches: 6.

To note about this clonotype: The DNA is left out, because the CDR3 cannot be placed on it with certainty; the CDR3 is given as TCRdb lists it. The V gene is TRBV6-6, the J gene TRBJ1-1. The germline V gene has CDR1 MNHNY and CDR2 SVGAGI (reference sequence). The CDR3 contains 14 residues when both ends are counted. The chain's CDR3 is CASSSSGRGTEAFF.

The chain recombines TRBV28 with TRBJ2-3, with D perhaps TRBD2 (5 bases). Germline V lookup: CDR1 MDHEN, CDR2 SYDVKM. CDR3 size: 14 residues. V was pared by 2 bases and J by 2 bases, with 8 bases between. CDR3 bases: TGTGCCAGCAGTTTAGAGGGTTACACAGATACGCAGTATTTT. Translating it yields CASSLEGYTDTQYF.

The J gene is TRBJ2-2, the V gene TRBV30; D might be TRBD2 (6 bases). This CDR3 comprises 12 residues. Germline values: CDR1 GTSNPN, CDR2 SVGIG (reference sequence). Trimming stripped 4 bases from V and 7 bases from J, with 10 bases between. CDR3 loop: CAWTVEGGELFF. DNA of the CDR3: TGTGCCTGGACGGTGGAGGGCGGGGAGCTGTTTTTT.

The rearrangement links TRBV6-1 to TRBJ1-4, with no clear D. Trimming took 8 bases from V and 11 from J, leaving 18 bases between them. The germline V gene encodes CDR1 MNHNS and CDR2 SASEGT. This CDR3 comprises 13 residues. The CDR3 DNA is TGTGCCAGCGCCAATCCCTGGCAGGAGAAACTGTTTTTT. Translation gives CASANPWQEKLFF.

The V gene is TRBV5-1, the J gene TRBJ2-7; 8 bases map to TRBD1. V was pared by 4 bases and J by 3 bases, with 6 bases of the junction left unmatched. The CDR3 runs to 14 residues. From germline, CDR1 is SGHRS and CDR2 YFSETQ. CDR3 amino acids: CASSPAGTGYEQYF. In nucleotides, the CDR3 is TGCGCCAGCAGCCCGGCCGGGACAGGCTACGAGCAGTACTTC.

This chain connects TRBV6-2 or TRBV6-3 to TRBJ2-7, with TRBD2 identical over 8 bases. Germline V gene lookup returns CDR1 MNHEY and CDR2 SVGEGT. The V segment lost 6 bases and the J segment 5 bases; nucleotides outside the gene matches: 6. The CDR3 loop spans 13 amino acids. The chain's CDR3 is CASSRAGDHEQYF. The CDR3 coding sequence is TGTGCCAGCAGCCGAGCGGGGGACCACGAGCAGTACTTC.

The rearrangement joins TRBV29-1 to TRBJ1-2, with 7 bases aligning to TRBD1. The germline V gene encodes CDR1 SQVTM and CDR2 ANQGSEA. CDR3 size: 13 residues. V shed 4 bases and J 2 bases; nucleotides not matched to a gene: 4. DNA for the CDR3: TGCAGCGTTGCCCAGACAGGGAACTATGGCTACACCTTC. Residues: CSVAQTGNYGYTF.

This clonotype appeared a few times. The CDR3 DNA reads TGTGCCAGCAGTGGTACCTTTACTTATCAGCCCCAGCATTTT. As protein: CASSGTFTYQPQHF. The rearrangement joins TRBV2 to TRBJ1-5, with D uncertain. CDR1 is SNHLY, CDR2 FYNNEI, per germline. The ends were cut back, 4 bases at V and 5 bases at J, with 12 bases in the middle. There are 14 residues in the CDR3.

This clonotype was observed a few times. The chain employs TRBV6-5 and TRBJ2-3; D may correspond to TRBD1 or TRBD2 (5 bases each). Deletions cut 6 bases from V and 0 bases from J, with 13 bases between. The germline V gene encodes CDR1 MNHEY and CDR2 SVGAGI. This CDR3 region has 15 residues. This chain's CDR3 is CASRREGSSTDTQYF. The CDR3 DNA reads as TGTGCCAGCAGGAGAGAGGGGAGTAGCACAGATACGCAGTATTTT.

Written as DNA, the CDR3 is TGTGCCAGCTCACCATTCACCTGGGGGGACACCGGGGAGCTGTTTTTT. Protein sequence: CASSPFTWGDTGELFF. The V and J genes are TRBV18 and TRBJ2-2, with a tentative D call TRBD2 (6 bases). Germline values: CDR1 KGHSH, CDR2 LQKENI. This CDR3 has 16 amino acids. The V gene lost 2 bases and the J gene lost 3 bases, with 13 bases spanning the gap.

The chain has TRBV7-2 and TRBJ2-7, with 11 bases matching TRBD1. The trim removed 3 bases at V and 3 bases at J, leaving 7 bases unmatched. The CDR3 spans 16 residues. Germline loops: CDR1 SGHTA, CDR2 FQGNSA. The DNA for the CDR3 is TGTGCCAGCAGCTTGGTCGTCGGGACAGGGGGCTACGAGCAGTACTTC. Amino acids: CASSLVVGTGGYEQYF.

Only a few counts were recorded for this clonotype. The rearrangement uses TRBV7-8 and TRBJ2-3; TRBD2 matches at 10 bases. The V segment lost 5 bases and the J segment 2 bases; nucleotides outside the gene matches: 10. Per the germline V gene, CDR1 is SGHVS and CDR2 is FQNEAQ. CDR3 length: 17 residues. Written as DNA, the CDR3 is TGTGCCAGCAGCCGCCCAACTAGCGGGAAAAACACAGATACGCAGTATTTT. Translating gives CASSRPTSGKNTDTQYF.

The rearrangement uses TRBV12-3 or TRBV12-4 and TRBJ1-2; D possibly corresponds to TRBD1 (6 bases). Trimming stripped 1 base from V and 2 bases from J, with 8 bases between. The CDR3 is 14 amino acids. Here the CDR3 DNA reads TGTGCCAGCAGTTTAGGGGGGCTCAACTATGGCTACACCTTC. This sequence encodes CASSLGGLNYGYTF.

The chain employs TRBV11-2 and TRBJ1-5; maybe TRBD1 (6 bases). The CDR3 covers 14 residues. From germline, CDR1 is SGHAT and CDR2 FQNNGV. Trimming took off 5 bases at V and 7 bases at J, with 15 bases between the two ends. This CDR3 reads CASSKGPGDQPQHF. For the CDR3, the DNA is TGTGCCAGCAGCAAGGGGCCAGGGGACCAGCCCCAGCATTTT.

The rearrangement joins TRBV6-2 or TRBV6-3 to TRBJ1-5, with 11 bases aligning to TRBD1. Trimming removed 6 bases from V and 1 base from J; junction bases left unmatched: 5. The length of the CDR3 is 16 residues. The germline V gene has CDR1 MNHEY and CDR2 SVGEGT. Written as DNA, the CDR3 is TGTGCCAGCAGCACCGGACAGGGGGCAAGCAATCAGCCCCAGCATTTT. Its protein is CASSTGQGASNQPQHF.

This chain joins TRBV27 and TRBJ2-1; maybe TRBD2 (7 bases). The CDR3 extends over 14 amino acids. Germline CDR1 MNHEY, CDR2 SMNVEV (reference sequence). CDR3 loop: CAAQQAGAINEQFF. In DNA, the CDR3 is TGTGCAGCCCAACAGGCGGGGGCCATAAATGAGCAGTTCTTC.